Listed here are 20 T cell receptor beta chains from one sample, sequenced in a study of T cells after yellow fever vaccination (dated by TCRdb to about 2019). Library method: 5' RACE. The sequencer listed for this sample is Illumina NovaSeq 6000. TCRdb ran its own pipeline on the public reads, namely fastp trimming at Q25 and MiXCR clone calling, and kept in-frame beta chains. Merged by CDR3 protein, the rows form single entries marked with the most common genes and DNA. This sample is represented by some 300,000 distinct CDR3 sequences; roughly 3.5% of them were singletons. 23% of the sample is in the top ten clones. Read against the paper, the sample's treatment or condition label means: live attenuated yellow fever vaccine strain. Sample: PBMCs, taken on the day of the yellow fever booster vaccination. The receptors stem from a man aged 18 to 35 who received the YFV17D yellow fever vaccine.

This clonotype has at least ten counts. The chain employs TRBV7-2 and TRBJ2-7, with D unclear. The CDR3 runs 15 residues. V was pared by 3 bases and J by 0 bases, with 12 bases between. The germline V gene has CDR1 SGHTA and CDR2 FQGNSA. The chain's CDR3 is CASSFSTESSYEQYF. The DNA for the CDR3 is TGTGCCAGCAGCTTTAGTACAGAGAGCTCCTACGAGCAGTACTTC.

This clonotype was seen at least ten times. The rearrangement links TRBV20-1 to TRBJ2-7; unclear D gene. Germline loops: CDR1 DFQATT, CDR2 SNEGSKA (reference sequence). With 3 bases removed from V and 3 bases from J, the gap between germline ends came to 12 bases. The CDR3 extends over 13 amino acids. CDR3 protein: CSASSGTLYEQYF. CDR3 coding DNA: TGCAGTGCTAGTAGTGGCACCCTCTACGAGCAGTACTTC.

This clonotype was counted between two and nine times. The CDR3, as DNA: TGTGCCAGCAGCCAAGTGGGGGGCCCTACAGATACGCAGTATTTT. This sequence encodes CASSQVGGPTDTQYF. The chain joins TRBV4-2 to TRBJ2-3; D may correspond to TRBD1 or TRBD2 (6 bases each). The CDR3 contains 15 residues. The germline CDR1 and CDR2 sequences are LGHNA and YNFKEQ. Trimming cost V 1 base and J 3 bases, with 11 bases left between them.

This clonotype was seen a handful of times. V is TRBV29-1 and J is TRBJ2-2, with 8 bases that match TRBD1. Germline CDR1 is SQVTM and CDR2 is ANQGSEA. Losses at the gene ends were 6 bases for V and 6 bases for J; bases not matched to a gene: 9. CDR3 length: 14 residues. The CDR3 coding sequence is TGCAGCGTCATGACAGGGGCATTCCCCGGGGAGCTGTTTTTT. It codes for CSVMTGAFPGELFF.

This clonotype was recorded many times. The chain joins TRBV20-1 to TRBJ2-3; 8 positions match TRBD1. Germline V gives CDR1 DFQATT, CDR2 SNEGSKA (reference sequence). Trimming cost V 6 bases and J 6 bases; bases outside gene matches: 5. The CDR3 runs to 12 residues. Here the CDR3 DNA reads TGCAGTGCCGGGACAGGTGGGGATACGCAGTATTTT. Translated, it gives CSAGTGGDTQYF.

This clonotype was detected only a few times. The V call is TRBV15, the J call TRBJ2-1; 8 bases align to TRBD1. V lost 3 bases and J lost 4; bases outside the gene matches: 11. Per the germline V gene, CDR1 is LNHNV and CDR2 is YYDKDF (reference sequence). The CDR3 contains 17 residues. The CDR3 nucleotides read TGTGCCACCAGCAGTCCTCAGGGGGCGCCCCGATACAATGAGCAGTTCTTC. Protein: CATSSPQGAPRYNEQFF.

The chain carries TRBV1 and TRBJ1-1. TRBV1 is a pseudogene segment. The CDR3 contains 14 residues. CDR3 loop: CTSSQEDVLSEAFF. The CDR3 DNA reads as TGCACCAGCAGCCAAGAAGATGTCTTATCGGAAGCTTTCTTT.

This clonotype appeared many times. The CDR3 sequence is CASRLQGDNQPQHF. CDR3 coding DNA: TGTGCCAGCAGACTACAGGGGGACAATCAGCCCCAGCATTTT. The chain has TRBV7-3 and TRBJ1-5, with 8 bases matching TRBD1. V dropped 6 bases and J dropped 3; count of bases not matched to a gene: 4. This CDR3 has 14 residues. Germline CDR1 and CDR2: SGHTA and FQGTGA.

Many counts were recorded for this clonotype. The V gene is TRBV29-1, the J gene TRBJ1-2; D unclear. Trimming removed 2 bases from V and 3 bases from J, with 4 bases in between. The CDR3 contains 11 residues. The V gene's germline CDR1 is SQVTM and CDR2 ANQGSEA. The CDR3 sequence is CSVEQDYGYTF. The CDR3 coding sequence is TGCAGCGTTGAACAGGACTATGGCTACACCTTC.

There are many counts of this clonotype. The chain recombines TRBV5-1 with TRBJ1-1; possibly TRBD1 for D (5 bases). This CDR3 contains 14 residues. Germline CDR1 is SGHRS and CDR2 is YFSETQ. The V and J ends lost 1 base and 5 bases respectively, with 12 bases between them. The CDR3 loop is CASSLMGEGTEAFF. In DNA, the CDR3 is TGCGCCAGCAGCTTGATGGGGGAGGGGACTGAAGCTTTCTTT.

This clonotype came up many times. The chain is built from TRBV20-1 and TRBJ1-2, with TRBD1 matching over 7 bases. The trim removed 1 base at V and 8 bases at J, leaving 10 bases unmatched. This CDR3 has 14 amino acids. The germline V gene encodes CDR1 DFQATT and CDR2 SNEGSKA (reference sequence). The CDR3 nucleotides are TGCAGTGCTAGAGCTCAGGGGGACCTACGGGGCTACACCTTC. This encodes CSARAQGDLRGYTF.

This clonotype has at least ten counts. The V and J genes are TRBV7-9 and TRBJ1-4; D uncertain. Between the trimmed V and J ends, which lost 4 bases and 10 bases, there was a span of 13 bases. The CDR3 length is 13 residues. Germline V gives CDR1 SEHNR, CDR2 FQNEAQ (reference sequence). CDR3 region: CASSSPEVGKLFF. CDR3 bases: TGTGCCAGCAGCTCGCCGGAGGTTGGAAAACTGTTTTTT.

In its sample, this clonotype was seen many times. V gene TRBV6-1 combines with J gene TRBJ1-3; no definite D call. The germline V gene encodes CDR1 MNHNS and CDR2 SASEGT. The length of the CDR3 is 13 residues. Trimming removed 7 bases at V and 9 bases at J, with 16 bases between. The CDR3 spells CASTLGGPGTIYF. The CDR3 nucleotides are TGTGCCAGCACCCTCGGAGGGCCAGGCACCATATATTTT.

This clonotype was found a few times. CDR3 nucleotide sequence: TGTGCCAGCAGTTTTATGCGGGACATCACCTACGAGCAGTACGTC. Encoded protein: CASSFMRDITYEQYV. The J gene is TRBJ2-7, the V gene TRBV28; D possibly matches TRBD1 or TRBD2 (6 bases each). Trimming left V 3 bases short and J 2 bases short, with 14 bases between. Looked up from germline, CDR1 is MDHEN and CDR2 is SYDVKM. This CDR3 contains 15 residues.

This clonotype was seen more than once but under ten times. This chain connects TRBV12-1 to TRBJ1-6; the table's D call, TRBD1, has no DNA check behind it. TRBV12-1 is shown as a pseudogene. The CDR3 has 20 amino acids. The CDR3 nucleotides read TGTGCCAGCAGCCTGATGGTCCTTTGGACAGCCAAGAGTTATAATTCACCCCTCCACTTT. It codes for CASSLMVLWTAKSYNSPLHF.

The chain is built from TRBV7-9 and TRBJ1-2; D might be TRBD1 (5 bases). The CDR3 consists of 14 residues. Between the trimmed V and J ends, which lost 3 bases and 4 bases, there was a span of 12 bases. Germline V gene sequence: CDR1 SEHNR, CDR2 FQNEAQ (reference sequence). This CDR3 reads CASSFIQGSYGYTF. In nucleotides, the CDR3 is TGTGCCAGCAGCTTCATTCAGGGATCCTATGGCTACACCTTC.

This clonotype was detected many times. The CDR3 loop is CASSPGASGGDRLLNQQFF. CDR3 DNA sequence: TGTGCCAGCAGCCCGGGGGCTAGCGGGGGGGATCGTCTCCTTAATCAGCAGTTCTTC. The gene calls are TRBV5-6 and TRBJ2-1; 12 bases agree with TRBD2. The CDR3 is made up of 19 amino acids. Trimming at V came to 4 bases and at J to 11 bases, leaving 22 bases not matched to a gene. The germline V gene encodes CDR1 SGHDT and CDR2 YYEEEE.

This clonotype was seen at least ten times. The chain has TRBV19 and TRBJ1-1; weak D call: TRBD1 (5 bases). With 5 bases removed from V and 2 bases from J, the gap between germline ends came to 9 bases. Germline CDR1 reads LNHDA; CDR2 reads SQIVND (reference sequence). This CDR3 is 13 amino acids long. The CDR3 DNA sequence: TGTGCCAGTAGTTTGACAGACAACACTGAAGCTTTCTTT. Translation gives CASSLTDNTEAFF.

This clonotype has a count of ten or more. The chain links TRBV6-1 to TRBJ1-2; D remains ambiguous. V was clipped by 8 bases and J by 4 bases, with 20 bases between them. This CDR3 contains 15 residues. Looked up from germline, CDR1 is MNHNS and CDR2 is SASEGT. CDR3 coding DNA: TGTGCCAGCTTTGGGCAGATCCACGAACTCTATGGCTACACCTTC. Its protein is CASFGQIHELYGYTF.

This clonotype was detected many times. This chain links TRBV7-6 with TRBJ2-7; TRBD1 matches at 8 bases. The CDR3 is 15 amino acids. V shed 6 bases and J 0 bases; nucleotides not matched to a gene: 7. The germline V gene encodes CDR1 SGHVS and CDR2 FNYEAQ. The CDR3 DNA sequence: TGTGCCAGCAGTCCAGGGGGCCCTAGCTCCTACGAGCAGTACGTC. Encoded protein: CASSPGGPSSYEQYV.